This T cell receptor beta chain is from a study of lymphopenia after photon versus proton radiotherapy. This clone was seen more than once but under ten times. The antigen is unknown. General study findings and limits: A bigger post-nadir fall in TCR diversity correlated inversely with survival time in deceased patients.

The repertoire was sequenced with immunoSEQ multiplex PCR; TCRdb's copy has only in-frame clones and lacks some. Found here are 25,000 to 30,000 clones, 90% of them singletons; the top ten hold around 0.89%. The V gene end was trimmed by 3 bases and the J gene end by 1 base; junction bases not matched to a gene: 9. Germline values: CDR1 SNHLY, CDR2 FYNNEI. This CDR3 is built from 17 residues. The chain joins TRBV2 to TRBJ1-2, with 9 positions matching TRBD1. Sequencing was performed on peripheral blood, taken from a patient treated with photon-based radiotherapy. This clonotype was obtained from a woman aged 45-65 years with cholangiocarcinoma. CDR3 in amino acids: CASSERTGEFVNYGYTF. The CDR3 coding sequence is TGTGCCAGCAGTGAGCGGACAGGGGAGTTCGTTAACTATGGCTACACCTTC.